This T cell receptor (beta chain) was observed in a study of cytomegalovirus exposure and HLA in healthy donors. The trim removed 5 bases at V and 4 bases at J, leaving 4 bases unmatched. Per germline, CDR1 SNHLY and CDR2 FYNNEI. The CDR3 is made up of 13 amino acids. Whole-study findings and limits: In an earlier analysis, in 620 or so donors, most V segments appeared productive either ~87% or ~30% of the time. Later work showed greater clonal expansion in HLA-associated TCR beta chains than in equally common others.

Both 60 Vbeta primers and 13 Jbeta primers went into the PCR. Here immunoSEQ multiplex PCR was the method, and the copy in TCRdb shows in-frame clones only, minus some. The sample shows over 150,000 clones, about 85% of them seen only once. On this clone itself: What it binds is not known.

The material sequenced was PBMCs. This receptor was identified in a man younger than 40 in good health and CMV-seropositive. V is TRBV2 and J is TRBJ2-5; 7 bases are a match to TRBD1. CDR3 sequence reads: CASSNRGRETQYF. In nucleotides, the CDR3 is TGTGCCAGCAGTAACAGGGGACGAGAGACCCAGTACTTC. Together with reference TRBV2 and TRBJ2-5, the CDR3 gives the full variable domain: EPEVTQTPSHQVTQMGQEVILRCVPISNHLYFYWYRQILGQKVEFLVSFYNNEISEKSEIFDDQFSVERPDGSNFTLKIRSTKLEDSAMYFCASSNRGRETQYFGPGTRLLVL.